This T cell receptor beta chain was recorded in a study of blood T cells in healthy people across ages. Study observations and caveats: For the donors, CMV status was unknown and possibly confounded expanded clonotype changes.

Sample-barcoded 5' priming and a J-beta primer mix drove a second PCR of roughly 6 to 12 cycles. At least 3 million CDR3-containing paired-end reads were obtained per sample. TCRdb called the 5' RACE reads again in MiXCR, with one record for every CDR3 protein. The top ten hold under 30% of the sample, which has some 1.8 million distinct CDR3 sequences, approximately 40% seen once. Germline lookup yields CDR1 MNHEY and CDR2 SVGEGT. The CDR3 has 12 amino acids. With 7 bases removed from V and 8 bases from J, the gap between germline ends came to 14 bases. All donors came from Russia, were Caucasian and healthy, and spanned ages roughly 6 to 95. As concerns this clonotype: The antigen remains unidentified.

This TCR was recovered from a human donor in good health. Input material: blood. The chain uses TRBV6-2 or TRBV6-3 and TRBJ1-2, with D possibly matching TRBD1 (5 bases). The CDR3 loop is CASTVGDLGYTF. CDR3 DNA sequence: TGTGCCAGCACCGTCGGGGACCTCGGCTACACCTTC.